This T cell receptor beta chain was retrieved from a study of blood T cell repertoires in COVID-19. Study-level information: There were acute and convalescent COVID-19 samples, and they came from the United States, Italy and Spain. PBMCs, B-cell-depleted T cells, or T cells were the source of the cDNA or gDNA that made up the material.

Looked up from germline, CDR1 is SGHVS and CDR2 is FQNEAQ. Trimming pared 1 base from V and 5 bases from J, leaving 14 bases between. The CDR3 loop spans 15 amino acids. Original data processing: The assay estimated nucleated cells by amplifying reference gene primers. Clones were read by immunoSEQ multiplex PCR, and TCRdb kept only the in-frame ones, dropping some. Clone size and the V and J calls come from that table; the DNA yielded D and trimming. In the table there are fewer than 350,000 clones, 75% to 90% of which are singletons. This receptor was obtained from a woman in her thirties who had recovered from COVID-19. The chain combines TRBV7-8 with TRBJ2-5, with D tentatively TRBD2 (6 bases). The sample consisted of peripheral blood. CDR3 nucleotides: TGTGCCAGCAGCTTAGAGGAGGGTTGGAGGGAGACCCAGTACTTC. It specifies CASSLEEGWRETQYF.